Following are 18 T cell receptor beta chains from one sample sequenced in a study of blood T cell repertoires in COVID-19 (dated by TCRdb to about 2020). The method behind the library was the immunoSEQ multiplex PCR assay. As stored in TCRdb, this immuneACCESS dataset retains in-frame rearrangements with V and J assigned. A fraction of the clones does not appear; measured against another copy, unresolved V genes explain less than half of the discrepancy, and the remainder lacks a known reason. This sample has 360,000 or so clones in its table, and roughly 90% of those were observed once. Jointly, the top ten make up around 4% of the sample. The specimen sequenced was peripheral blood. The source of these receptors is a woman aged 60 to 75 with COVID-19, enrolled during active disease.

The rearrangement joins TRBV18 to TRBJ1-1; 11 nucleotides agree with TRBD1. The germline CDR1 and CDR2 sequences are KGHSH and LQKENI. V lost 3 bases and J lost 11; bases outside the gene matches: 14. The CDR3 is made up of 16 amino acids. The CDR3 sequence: CASSPLGQGAGVRAFF. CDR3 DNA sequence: TGTGCCAGCTCACCCCTCGGACAGGGGGCGGGGGTTCGGGCTTTCTTT.

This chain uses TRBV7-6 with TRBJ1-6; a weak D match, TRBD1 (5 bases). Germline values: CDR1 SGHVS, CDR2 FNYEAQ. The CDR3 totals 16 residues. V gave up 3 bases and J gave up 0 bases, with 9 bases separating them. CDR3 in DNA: TGTGCCAGCAGCTTGACAGTTAGCTCCTATAATTCACCCCTCCACTTT. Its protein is CASSLTVSSYNSPLHF.

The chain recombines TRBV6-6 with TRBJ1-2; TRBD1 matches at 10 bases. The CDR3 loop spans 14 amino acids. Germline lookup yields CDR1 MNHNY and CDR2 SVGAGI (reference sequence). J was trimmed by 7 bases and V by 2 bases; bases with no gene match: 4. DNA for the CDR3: TGTGCCAGCAGTTACGACAGGGGGCGCCTTGGCTACACCTTC. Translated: CASSYDRGRLGYTF.

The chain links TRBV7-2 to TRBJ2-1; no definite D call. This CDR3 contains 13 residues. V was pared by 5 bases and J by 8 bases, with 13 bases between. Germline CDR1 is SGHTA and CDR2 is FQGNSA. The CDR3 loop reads CASSTYLDYEQFF. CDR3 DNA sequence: TGTGCCAGCAGCACCTATCTAGACTATGAGCAGTTCTTC.

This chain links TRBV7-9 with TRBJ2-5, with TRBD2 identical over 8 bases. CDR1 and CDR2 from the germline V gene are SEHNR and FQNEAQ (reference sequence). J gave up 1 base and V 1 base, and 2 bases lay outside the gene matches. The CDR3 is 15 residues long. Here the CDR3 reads CASSLVAGSQETQYF. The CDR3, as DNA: TGTGCCAGCAGCTTAGTAGCGGGGAGCCAAGAGACCCAGTACTTC.

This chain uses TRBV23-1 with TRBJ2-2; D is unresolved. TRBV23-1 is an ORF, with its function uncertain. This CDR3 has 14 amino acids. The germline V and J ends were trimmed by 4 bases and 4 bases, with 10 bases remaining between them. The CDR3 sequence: CASSRNRTTGELFF. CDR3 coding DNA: TGCGCCAGCAGTCGGAACAGAACCACCGGGGAGCTGTTTTTT.

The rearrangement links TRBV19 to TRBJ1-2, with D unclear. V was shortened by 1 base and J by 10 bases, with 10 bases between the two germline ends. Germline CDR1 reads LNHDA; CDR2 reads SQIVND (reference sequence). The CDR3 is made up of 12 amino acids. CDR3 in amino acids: CASSIVGGVYTF. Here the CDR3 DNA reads TGTGCCAGTAGTATAGTCGGCGGCGTCTACACCTTC.

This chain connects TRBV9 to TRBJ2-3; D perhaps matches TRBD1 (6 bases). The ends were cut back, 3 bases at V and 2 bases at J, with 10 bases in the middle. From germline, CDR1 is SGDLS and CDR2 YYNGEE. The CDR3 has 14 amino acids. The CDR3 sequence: CASSARGNTDTQYF. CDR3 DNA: TGTGCCAGCAGCGCGAGGGGGAACACAGATACGCAGTATTTT.

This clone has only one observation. CDR3 residues: CASSPSTTGGGYTF. In DNA, the CDR3 is TGTGCCAGCAGCCCCTCGACGACAGGGGGTGGCTACACCTTC. The chain carries TRBV7-3 and TRBJ1-2; TRBD1 aligns across 9 bases. The CDR3 is 14 amino acids. CDR1 SGHTA and CDR2 FQGTGA come from the germline V gene. V was clipped by 5 bases and J by 7 bases; unmatched bases: 8.

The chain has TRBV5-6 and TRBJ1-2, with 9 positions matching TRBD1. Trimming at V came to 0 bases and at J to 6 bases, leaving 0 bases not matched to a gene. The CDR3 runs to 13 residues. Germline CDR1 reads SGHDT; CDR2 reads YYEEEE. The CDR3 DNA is TGTGCCAGCAGCTTGGACAGGGGGCATGGCTACACCTTC. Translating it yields CASSLDRGHGYTF.

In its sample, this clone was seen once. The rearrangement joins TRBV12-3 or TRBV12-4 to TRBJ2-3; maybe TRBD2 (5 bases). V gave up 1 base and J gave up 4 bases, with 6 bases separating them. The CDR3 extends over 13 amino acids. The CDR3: CASSLGAADTQYF. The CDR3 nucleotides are TGTGCCAGCAGTTTAGGAGCGGCAGATACGCAGTATTTT.

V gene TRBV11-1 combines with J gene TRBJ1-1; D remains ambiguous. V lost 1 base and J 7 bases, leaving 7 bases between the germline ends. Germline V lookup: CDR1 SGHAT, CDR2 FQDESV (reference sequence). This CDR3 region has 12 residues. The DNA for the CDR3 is TGTGCCAGCAGCTTAGAGTACGGTGAAGCTTTCTTT. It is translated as CASSLEYGEAFF.

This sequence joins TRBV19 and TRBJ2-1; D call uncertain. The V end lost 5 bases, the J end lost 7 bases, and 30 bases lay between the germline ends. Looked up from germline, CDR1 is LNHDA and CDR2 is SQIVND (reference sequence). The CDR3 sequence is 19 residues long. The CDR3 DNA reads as TGTGCCAGTAGTCGCCCCCAAGGTGCCACCCGACTGCGTAGTAATGAGCAGTTCTTC. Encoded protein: CASSRPQGATRLRSNEQFF.

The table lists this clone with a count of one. The CDR3 is CASTPRPSGGDNEQFF. CDR3 bases: TGCGCCAGCACCCCTCGACCTAGCGGGGGGGACAATGAGCAGTTCTTC. The J gene is TRBJ2-1, the V gene TRBV5-1, with 12 bases fitting TRBD2. V shed 6 bases, J shed 5 bases, and the junction held 9 bases outside the gene matches. The CDR3 sequence is 16 residues long. The V gene's germline CDR1 is SGHRS and CDR2 YFSETQ.

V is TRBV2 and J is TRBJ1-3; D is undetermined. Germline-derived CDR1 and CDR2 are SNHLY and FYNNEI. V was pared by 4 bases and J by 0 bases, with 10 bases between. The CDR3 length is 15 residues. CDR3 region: CASSGAGGSGNTIYF. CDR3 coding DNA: TGTGCCAGCAGTGGAGCCGGCGGCTCTGGAAACACCATATATTTT.

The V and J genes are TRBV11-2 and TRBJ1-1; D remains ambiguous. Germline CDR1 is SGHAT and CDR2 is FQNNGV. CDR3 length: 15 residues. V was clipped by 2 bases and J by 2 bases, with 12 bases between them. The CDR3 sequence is CASSLLASRNTEAFF. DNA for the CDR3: TGTGCCAGCAGCTTATTAGCCAGCCGAAACACTGAAGCTTTCTTT.

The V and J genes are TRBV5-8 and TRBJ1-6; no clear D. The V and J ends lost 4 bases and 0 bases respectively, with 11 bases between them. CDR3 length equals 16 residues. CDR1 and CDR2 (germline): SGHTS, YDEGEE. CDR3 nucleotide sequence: TGTGCCAGCAGCCACATCATCAGCTCCTATAATTCACCCCTCCACTTT. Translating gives CASSHIISSYNSPLHF.

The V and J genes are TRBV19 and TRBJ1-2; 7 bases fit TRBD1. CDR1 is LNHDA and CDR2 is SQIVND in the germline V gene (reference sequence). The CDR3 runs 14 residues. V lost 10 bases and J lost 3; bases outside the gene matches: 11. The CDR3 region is CATSGPGTDYGYTF. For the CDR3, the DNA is TGTGCCACGAGCGGCCCCGGGACAGACTATGGCTACACCTTC.